The present entry profiles one T cell receptor (beta chain) with its context. This clonotype was counted between two and nine times. Its binding antigen is unknown. No per-base quality is available; no much larger clone lies one base away. The data are from a study of T cells in Graves' hyperthyroidism and ophthalmopathy (dated by TCRdb to about 2019). About the study as a whole: Peripheral blood was collected at initial diagnosis, before any treatment. To identify TCR V-J signatures that set the groups apart, the researchers used a discovery cohort of 100 patients, made up of 40 to 45 with Graves' ophthalmopathy and about 60 with stable Graves' hyperthyroidism. Prospective prediction of ophthalmopathy was tested in an independent validation cohort of approximately 18 hyperthyroidism patients and some 17 patients who later progressed to ophthalmopathy. The 100 discovery patients were divided at random into training and test sets in a 7:3 ratio. In addition, the study compared T-cell repertoires in thyroid tissue and in blood from about 6 Graves' hyperthyroidism patients. Following sampling, methimazole starting at 30 mg daily was given to hyperthyroidism patients, and high-dose intravenous methylprednisolone was given to ophthalmopathy patients. TCR Vbeta CDR3 sequencing of 120 to 150 peripheral blood samples (43 ophthalmopathy, about 75 hyperthyroidism and about 17 progressor patients) is reported in the paper.

Stable Graves' hyperthyroidism was defined as the absence of progression to ophthalmopathy over 18 months of follow-up. The hyperthyroidism patients were between 18 and 65 years old and newly diagnosed, with a disease duration of less than 2 months. Patients with uncontrolled infections, other autoimmune diseases, pregnancy or lactation were excluded. Diagnoses were based on clinical symptoms, serum thyroxine and TRAb, thyroid ultrasound and orbital computed tomography. PBMCs were separated from 8 to 10 ml of fresh peripheral blood using Ficoll-Paque density gradient centrifugation. Total RNA was extracted with Trizol reagent, and quality was checked on an Agilent 2100 Bioanalyzer. V and J are truncated by 5 bases and 0 bases respectively, leaving an intervening sequence of 10 bases. Based on the germline V gene, the CDR1 and CDR2 sequences are SQVTM and ANQGSEA. Measured from the cysteine to the phenylalanine, the CDR3 is 13 residues long. Only the CDR3 portion is preserved as DNA: 39 bases, with reading frame beginning at the first base.

Summary of the overall study and its limitations: Ophthalmopathy was separated from stable hyperthyroidism by a 13 V-J signature model, with around 90% sensitivity and approximately 81% specificity obtained in cross-validation and 80%/75% obtained in testing. In validation, the model predicted progression to ophthalmopathy with 65% to 71% sensitivity and approximately 74% specificity, a median of 6.5 months before onset. Blood samples also contained most of the expanded thyroid clonotypes (frequency above 0.001), which suggests that blood repertoires may reflect thyroid immune responses. No statistical method was used to fix the sample size in advance, and group allocation was not hidden from the investigators.

The TCR beta CDR3 regions were amplified from RNA transcripts. For the first round of RT-PCR on the TCR CDR3, the HTBI primer set was used together with the Qiagen OneStep RT-PCR kit. A second multiplex PCR round built the libraries, followed by size selection and purification. Paired-end sequencing of the libraries was performed with 100 bp reads on an Illumina HiSeq2000. On the study's bioinformatics: SOAPnuke was used to process the raw data, with reads discarded if the reads contained adapters or uncalled bases, had a mean Phred below 15, or lacked an exact constant-primer or identifier match. High-quality paired reads were merged with COPE v1.2.5, and unique nucleotide sequences were defined as clonotypes. Clonotypes were aligned to IMGT TRBV, TRBD and TRBJ reference segments using MiTCR v1.1. The analysis was restricted to V-J combinations with a frequency above 0.0001, which together covered approximately 99% of the repertoires. A TCS score was defined as the ratio between F50 (clonal expansion) and ExV (chaos), using BLOSUM62-based TCRdist between CDR3 peptides within each V-J. Welch's t-statistics and random forest reduced roughly 500 V-J features to around 14, which were used in a naive Bayes classifier (R e1071). TCRdb reran the public reads through fastp at Q25 and MiXCR, keeping productive beta chains. Every CDR3 protein is listed once, alongside the most common genes and DNA of its rows. TCRdb's processing, not the study's, gives the V and J calls here. The table for this sample lists more than 500,000 distinct CDR3 sequences; 16% of them were counted only once. The ten largest make up 3% to 4.5% of the sample.

The chain employs TRBV29-1 and TRBJ1-1; D gene: possibly TRBD1, on 5 matching bases. This sequence originates from a woman aged 25-40 years with Graves' hyperthyroidism. The sequencing sample was made of blood. The nucleotide sequence is TGCAGCGTTCTCGGGGGGGTGAACACTGAAGCTTTCTTT. The encoded protein is CSVLGGVNTEAFF.